This TCR beta chain emerged from a study of blood T cell repertoires in COVID-19. Authors' analysis steps: Scientists estimated how many nucleated cells there were by amplifying reference gene primers. Using immunoSEQ multiplex PCR, the repertoire was profiled, and TCRdb retains in-frame clones only, with some absent. V and J calls and clone size come straight from that table; D and trimming were deduced from the DNA. This table holds approximately 260,000 clones, 90% found once. The Seattle patients, enrolled during active infection, were followed longitudinally. CDR1 is LGHNA and CDR2 is YSLEER in the germline V gene. Trimming removed 1 base from V and 4 bases from J; junction bases left unmatched: 5. This CDR3 region has 16 residues.

The J gene is TRBJ2-2, the V gene TRBV4-3, with 8 bases fitting TRBD1. Sequenced material: peripheral blood. The TCR originated in an older woman with COVID-19, enrolled during active disease. CDR3 protein: CASSQGTGKVTGELFF. In DNA, the CDR3 is TGCGCCAGCAGCCAAGGGACAGGGAAGGTCACCGGGGAGCTGTTTTTT.